A single sample is the source of the 22 T cell receptor beta chains below, sequenced in a study of blood T cell repertoires in COVID-19. Repertoires were generated with immunoSEQ multiplex PCR, while TCRdb's copy carries only in-frame clones and drops some. The data contain about 160,000 clones, roughly 85% of them seen just once; the ten biggest clones take up roughly 3%. Sequencing was carried out using peripheral blood. These receptors all stem from a human donor with acute or convalescent COVID-19. The donor label of this sample is uncertain.

V is TRBV2 and J is TRBJ2-2; 8 bases are a match to TRBD2. With V trimmed by 7 bases and J by 4 bases, 11 bases remained unmatched. Germline V gene data show CDR1 as SNHLY and CDR2 as FYNNEI. This CDR3 comprises 16 residues. Written as DNA, the CDR3 is TGTGCCAGCACCCTAGAGAGCGGGGGTATCACCGGGGAGCTGTTTTTT. Its translation is CASTLESGGITGELFF. Variable domain in full (rest from reference TRBV2 and TRBJ2-2): EPEVTQTPSHQVTQMGQEVILRCVPISNHLYFYWYRQILGQKVEFLVSFYNNEISEKSEIFDDQFSVERPDGSNFTLKIRSTKLEDSAMYFCASTLESGGITGELFFGEGSRLTVL.

The chain recombines TRBV4-1 with TRBJ2-3, with 13 bases lining up with TRBD2. Germline V CDR1 and CDR2: MGHRA, YSYEKL. This CDR3 spans 16 amino acids. Germline trimming cut 5 bases from V and 7 bases from J; bases unmatched to any gene: 9. CDR3 in amino acids: CASSVPGTSGAYTQYF. The CDR3 DNA reads as TGCGCCAGCAGCGTCCCCGGGACTAGCGGGGCATATACGCAGTATTTT.

V gene TRBV10-1 combines with J gene TRBJ2-7; 14 nucleotides agree with TRBD2. The germline CDR1 and CDR2 sequences are WNHNN and SYGVQD (reference sequence). The CDR3 consists of 19 residues. Trimming cost V 2 bases and J 2 bases; bases outside gene matches: 11. The CDR3 DNA reads as TGCGCCAGCAGTGAGACGGGACTAGCGGGGGAAACTACGACCTACGAGCAGTACTTC. The encoded protein is CASSETGLAGETTTYEQYF.

This chain joins TRBV5-1 and TRBJ1-3, with 7 bases aligning to TRBD1. The ends lost 0 bases at V and 0 bases at J; junction bases unmatched: 9. This CDR3 comprises 18 residues. Germline CDR1 and CDR2: SGHRS and YFSETQ. CDR3 sequence: CASSLGSVGQASGNTIYF. DNA of the CDR3: TGCGCCAGCAGCTTGGGGTCTGTAGGACAGGCCTCTGGAAACACCATATATTTT.

CDR3 amino acids: CASSQRGSQGGYTF. The CDR3 DNA reads TGTGCCAGCAGCCAAAGGGGCTCTCAGGGGGGCTACACCTTC. This rearrangement joins TRBV4-2 to TRBJ1-2; D might be TRBD1 (6 bases). The V gene's germline CDR1 is LGHNA and CDR2 YNFKEQ. The V end was cut by 2 bases, the J end by 8 bases, with 15 bases between. This CDR3 contains 14 residues.

The rearrangement uses TRBV7-3 and TRBJ2-3; 11 nucleotides line up with TRBD2. The trim removed 3 bases at V and 3 bases at J, leaving 2 bases unmatched. The CDR3 is 15 residues long. Germline V CDR1 and CDR2: SGHTA, FQGTGA. In DNA, the CDR3 is TGTGCCAGCAGCTTGACTAGCGGGGTGACAGATACGCAGTATTTT. It translates to CASSLTSGVTDTQYF.

This clone was observed a few times. The chain employs TRBV11-2 and TRBJ1-2; the D gene is possibly TRBD1 (5 bases). CDR3 size: 15 residues. From germline, CDR1 is SGHAT and CDR2 FQNNGV. The V end lost 0 bases, the J end lost 6 bases, and 14 bases lay between the germline ends. Written as DNA, the CDR3 is TGTGCCAGCAGCTTAGATCCCAGGGAAGGGGATGGCTACACCTTC. It codes for CASSLDPREGDGYTF.

CDR3 sequence: CSVRTIQGVEQFF. CDR3 bases: TGCAGCGTCCGAACAATACAGGGGGTTGAGCAGTTCTTC. This chain links TRBV29-1 with TRBJ2-1, with TRBD1 matching over 8 bases. V trimming: 6 bases; J trimming: 9 bases; junction bases outside the gene matches: 10. This CDR3 has 13 residues. CDR1 is SQVTM and CDR2 is ANQGSEA in the germline V gene.

Only a few counts were recorded for this clone. CDR3 in DNA: TGTGCCAGCAGCTCAAGGGCGGGATCTAGCACAGATACGCAGTATTTT. This sequence encodes CASSSRAGSSTDTQYF. This sequence joins TRBV7-2 and TRBJ2-3, with D possibly TRBD2 on 6 matching bases. Between the trimmed V and J ends, which lost 4 bases and 0 bases, there was a span of 14 bases. Germline CDR1 SGHTA, CDR2 FQGNSA. This CDR3 contains 16 residues.

V is TRBV19 and J is TRBJ2-1, with a weak D call TRBD2 (6 bases). CDR1 and CDR2 (germline): LNHDA, SQIVND (reference sequence). V was shortened by 8 bases and J by 1 base, with 12 bases between the two germline ends. There are 14 residues in the CDR3. The chain's CDR3 is CASGDFQSYNEQFF. CDR3 DNA: TGTGCCAGTGGGGACTTTCAGTCCTACAATGAGCAGTTCTTC.

V and J are TRBV5-4 and TRBJ2-3; D may be TRBD2 (7 bases). V was trimmed by 0 bases and J by 4 bases, leaving 15 bases between them. Germline V CDR1 and CDR2: SGHNT, YYREEE (reference sequence). CDR3 size: 16 residues. CDR3 nucleotide sequence: TGTGCCAGCAGCTTGGTGGGGGGGGCTACTTCAGATACGCAGTATTTT. It is translated as CASSLVGGATSDTQYF. Combining the CDR3 with reference TRBV5-4 and TRBJ2-3 gives the whole variable domain ETGVTQSPTHLIKTRGQQVTLRCSSQSGHNTVSWYQQALGQGPQFIFQYYREEENGRGNFPPRFSGLQFPNYSSELNVNALELDDSALYLCASSLVGGATSDTQYFGPGTRLTVL.

The rearrangement links TRBV12-3 or TRBV12-4 to TRBJ1-1, with D unresolved. Deletions cut 3 bases from V and 1 base from J, with 6 bases between. This CDR3 has 13 residues. The DNA for the CDR3 is TGTGCCAGCAGTTTCCAACAGAACACTGAAGCTTTCTTT. Translating it yields CASSFQQNTEAFF.

The chain employs TRBV19 and TRBJ1-2, with 7 bases fitting TRBD1. With V trimmed by 4 bases and J by 0 bases, 5 bases remained unmatched. CDR1 is LNHDA, CDR2 SQIVND, per germline (reference sequence). This CDR3 region has 15 residues. The CDR3 nucleotides are TGTGCCAGTAGTAACTACAGGGGAACTAACTATGGCTACACCTTC. Protein: CASSNYRGTNYGYTF.

The rearrangement joins TRBV12-1 to TRBJ2-7; the table's D call of TRBD2 was not tested on the DNA. TRBV12-1 is an annotated pseudogene. CDR3 size: 16 residues. The CDR3 sequence: CASSTGERKQSYEQYF. The CDR3, as DNA: TGTGCCAGCAGCACCGGGGAGCGGAAACAGTCCTACGAGCAGTACTTC.

V and J are TRBV6-6 and TRBJ1-4; 8 nucleotides match TRBD1. There are 15 residues in the CDR3. The V and J ends lost 4 bases and 3 bases, in that order; junction bases with no gene match: 4. Germline-derived CDR1 and CDR2 are MNHNY and SVGAGI (reference sequence). The DNA of the CDR3 is TGTGCCAGCAGTTCGCAGGGGGCGGCTAATGAAAAACTGTTTTTT. This encodes CASSSQGAANEKLFF.

The DNA of the CDR3 is TGTGCCACCAGCAGAGAGGGCAGAGACAATCAGCCCCAGCATTTT. Amino acid sequence: CATSREGRDNQPQHF. The V gene is TRBV15, the J gene TRBJ1-5; no firm D call. Germline loops: CDR1 LNHNV, CDR2 YYDKDF (reference sequence). Between the trimmed V and J ends, which lost 0 bases and 3 bases, there was a span of 9 bases. The CDR3 totals 15 residues. Supplemented by reference TRBV15 and TRBJ1-5, the full variable domain reads DAMVIQNPRYQVTQFGKPVTLSCSQTLNHNVMYWYQQKSSQAPKLLFHYYDKDFNNEADTPDNFQSRRPNTSFCFLDIRSPGLGDTAMYLCATSREGRDNQPQHFGDGTRLSIL.

This clone has a single count. This chain connects TRBV9 to TRBJ1-6; D possibly corresponds to TRBD1 (5 bases). Germline loops: CDR1 SGDLS, CDR2 YYNGEE. The V and J ends lost 6 bases and 7 bases respectively, with 11 bases between them. The length of the CDR3 is 13 residues. The CDR3: CASKKAGNSPLHF. The CDR3 DNA is TGTGCCAGCAAAAAGGCAGGGAATTCACCCCTCCACTTT.

The V gene is TRBV6-6, the J gene TRBJ2-3, with TRBD2 identical over 11 bases. The CDR3 extends over 16 amino acids. J gave up 3 bases and V 5 bases, and 7 bases lay outside the gene matches. Germline V gene data show CDR1 as MNHNY and CDR2 as SVGAGI (reference sequence). Here the CDR3 reads CASSPPTSGVTDTQYF. The CDR3 coding sequence is TGTGCCAGCAGTCCCCCGACTAGCGGGGTAACAGATACGCAGTATTTT.

CDR3 residues: CASSQTGTPNEKLFF. The CDR3 DNA reads TGTGCCAGCAGCCAGACCGGGACACCAAATGAAAAACTGTTTTTT. The chain carries TRBV7-2 and TRBJ1-4, with D perhaps matching TRBD1 (6 bases). Trimming left V 5 bases short and J 5 bases short, with 15 bases between. The length of the CDR3 is 15 residues. The germline V gene has CDR1 SGHTA and CDR2 FQGNSA.

This sequence joins TRBV18 and TRBJ1-2; D possibly corresponds to TRBD1 (5 bases). V was clipped by 3 bases and J by 6 bases, with 20 bases between them. CDR3 size: 16 residues. Germline CDR1 KGHSH, CDR2 LQKENI. CDR3: CASSPLVDEGLNGYTF. CDR3 bases: TGTGCCAGCTCACCTTTGGTCGACGAGGGACTAAATGGCTACACCTTC.

The chain carries TRBV5-1 and TRBJ2-5; perhaps TRBD2 as D (5 bases). This CDR3 comprises 15 residues. Germline V gene sequence: CDR1 SGHRS, CDR2 YFSETQ. Deletions cut 1 base from V and 5 bases from J, with 15 bases between. CDR3 nucleotides: TGCGCCAGCAGCTTGCAGAGCGGAACGGGGGAGACCCAGTACTTC. Amino acids: CASSLQSGTGETQYF.

The V call is TRBV9, the J call TRBJ1-1; TRBD1 matches 11 bases. Trimming took 4 bases from V and 8 from J; bases not matched to a gene: 4. This CDR3 is 13 amino acids long. CDR1 is SGDLS and CDR2 is YYNGEE in the germline V gene. The CDR3 sequence is CASSSRDRGEAFF. CDR3 DNA sequence: TGTGCCAGCAGCTCCCGGGACAGGGGGGAAGCTTTCTTT. The full variable domain, completed using reference TRBV9 and TRBJ1-1, is DSGVTQTPKHLITATGQRVTLRCSPRSGDLSVYWYQQSLDQGLQFLIQYYNGEERAKGNILERFSAQQFPDLHSELNLSSLELGDSALYFCASSSRDRGEAFFGQGTRLTVV.